The clone carrying this TCR beta chain was counted only a few times. RNA extraction gave at least 5.5 micrograms of total RNA per sample. Next came a second PCR, run for roughly 6 to 11 cycles, which used a sample-barcoded 5' primer along with a J-beta primer mix. Every cDNA molecule bore a tag from a template-switch adaptor containing 12 random nucleotides. Each CDR3 protein gets one entry after TCRdb re-called the 5' RACE reads with MiXCR. The table lists about 1,800,000 distinct CDR3 sequences, roughly 28% of them singletons. The data were taken from a study of blood T cells in healthy people across ages. Trimming removed 1 base from V and 5 bases from J, with 6 bases in between. The CDR3 sequence is 13 residues long. In germline, CDR1 is LGHDT, CDR2 YNNKEL (reference sequence).

The source material was blood. J is TRBJ2-1 and V is TRBV3-1; D gene ambiguous. This receptor was identified in a woman aged 25 to 39 in good health. For the CDR3, the DNA is TGTGCCAGCAGCCAAGCACCTCACAATGAGCAGTTCTTC. Its translation: CASSQAPHNEQFF.